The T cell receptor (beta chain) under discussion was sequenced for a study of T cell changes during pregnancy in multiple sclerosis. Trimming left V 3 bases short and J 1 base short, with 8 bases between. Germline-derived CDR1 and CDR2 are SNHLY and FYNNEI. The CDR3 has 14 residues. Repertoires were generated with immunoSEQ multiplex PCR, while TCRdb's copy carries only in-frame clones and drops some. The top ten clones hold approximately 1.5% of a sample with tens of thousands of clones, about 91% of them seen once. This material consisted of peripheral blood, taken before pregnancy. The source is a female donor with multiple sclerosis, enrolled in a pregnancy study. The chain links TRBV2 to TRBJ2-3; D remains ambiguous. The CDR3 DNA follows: TGTGCCAGCAGTGACGCGGCGGGCACAGATACGCAGTATTTT. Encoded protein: CASSDAAGTDTQYF.